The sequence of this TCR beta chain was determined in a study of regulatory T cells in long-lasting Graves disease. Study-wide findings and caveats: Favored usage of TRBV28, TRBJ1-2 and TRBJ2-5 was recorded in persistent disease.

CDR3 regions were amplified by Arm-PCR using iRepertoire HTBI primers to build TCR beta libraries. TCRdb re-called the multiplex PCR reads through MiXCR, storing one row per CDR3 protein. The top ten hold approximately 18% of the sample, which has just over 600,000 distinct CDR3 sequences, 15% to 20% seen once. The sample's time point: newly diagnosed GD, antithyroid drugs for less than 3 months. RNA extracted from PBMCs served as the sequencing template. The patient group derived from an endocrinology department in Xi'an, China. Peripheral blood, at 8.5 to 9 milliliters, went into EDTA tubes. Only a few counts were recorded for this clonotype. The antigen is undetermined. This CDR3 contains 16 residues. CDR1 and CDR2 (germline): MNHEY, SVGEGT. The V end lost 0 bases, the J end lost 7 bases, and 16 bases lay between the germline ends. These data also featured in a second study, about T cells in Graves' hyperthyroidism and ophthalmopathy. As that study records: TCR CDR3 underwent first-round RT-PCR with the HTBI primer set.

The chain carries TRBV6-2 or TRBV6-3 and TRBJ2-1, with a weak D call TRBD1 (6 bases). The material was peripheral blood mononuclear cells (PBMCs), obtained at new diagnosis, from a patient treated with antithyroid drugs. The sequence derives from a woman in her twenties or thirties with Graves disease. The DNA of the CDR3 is TGTGCCAGCAGTTACTCGAGTGGGACACAAGGGAATGAGCAGTTCTTC. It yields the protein CASSYSSGTQGNEQFF.